The rows below give T cell receptor beta chains drawn from one sample of a study of T cells in Graves' hyperthyroidism and ophthalmopathy. TCRdb called the multiplex PCR reads again in MiXCR, with one record for every CDR3 protein. The repertoire holds around 540,000 distinct CDR3 sequences, with about half as singletons. Source material: peripheral blood or thyroid tissue (not recorded which). The origin of the receptors is a woman under 30 with Graves' hyperthyroidism. Both conserved end residues are part of each CDR3. The order of the fields is clone size, V gene, J gene, D gene, CDR3 DNA, CDR3 protein. D genes are given only for firm matches. A clone size is listed for some rows: how often the clone was seen (once, few, many), or a class if it is expanded.

>many|TRBV7-8|TRBJ1-2|NA
TGTGCCAGCAGCTTAGTTGGGGAGCCCTATGGCTACACCTTC
CASSLVGEPYGYTF
>NA|TRBV2|TRBJ2-7|NA
TGTGCCACCAGGGGTACTGAAACCCACTTC
CATRGTETHF
>once|TRBV10-3|TRBJ2-6|NA
TGTGCCATCAGTGAGTCGGAGGGCAGGGAGACCGGGGCCAACGTCCTGACTTTC
CAISESEGRETGANVLTF
>once|TRBV15|TRBJ2-6|TRBD1
TGTGCCACCAGCAGAGATCGACAGGGGGCCTCTGGGGCCAACGTCCTGACTTTC
CATSRDRQGASGANVLTF
>many|TRBV29-1|TRBJ1-2|TRBD1
TGCAGCGTGACCGGGACAGGGCGGAAGGGCTACACCTTC
CSVTGTGRKGYTF
>NA|TRBV25-1|TRBJ2-7|NA
TGTGCCAGCAGCCAAGATTCGGACGAGCAGTACTTC
CASSQDSDEQYF
>many|TRBV7-9|TRBJ1-3|NA
TGTGCCAGCAGCGCACTCACTCCCTTCATATATTTT
CASSALTPFIYF
>few|TRBV24-1|TRBJ1-5|NA
TGTGCCAGCAGTTTATTGGGACATAGCAATCAGCCCCAGCATTTT
CASSLLGHSNQPQHF
>many|TRBV24-1|TRBJ1-2|NA
TGTGCCACCAGTGAAACAGGACATGACTATGGCTACACCTTC
CATSETGHDYGYTF
>NA|TRBV19|TRBJ1-1|NA
TGTGCCAGTAGTATAAGTACAGTGGCACTGGCCATTGAAGCTTTCTTT
CASSISTVALAIEAFF
>once|TRBV6-1|TRBJ1-2|TRBD1
TGTGCCAGCACGCGGACAGGGGGAAACTATGGCTACACCTTC
CASTRTGGNYGYTF
>few|TRBV11-3|TRBJ1-2|NA
TGTGCCAGCAGCTTATCTTCAGGGTTGGACTATGGCTACACCTTC
CASSLSSGLDYGYTF
>NA|TRBV29-1|TRBJ1-4|TRBD1
TGCAGCGTTGGACAGGGGAGAGAACTGTTTTTT
CSVGQGRELFF
>few|TRBV7-2|TRBJ1-2|NA
TGTGCCAGCAGAGATGGGGCTAACTATGGCTACACCTTC
CASRDGANYGYTF
>NA|TRBV15|TRBJ1-2|NA
TGTGCCACCAGCAGAGACGGAAACTATGGCTACACCTTC
CATSRDGNYGYTF
>NA|TRBV24-1|TRBJ1-4|TRBD1
TGTGCCACCAGTGATCCACAGCAGGGGGCGTCTAATGAAAAACTGTTTTTT
CATSDPQQGASNEKLFF
>NA|TRBV29-1|TRBJ2-5|TRBD1
TGCAGCGTTGAGACAGGGGGTGGGGAGACCCAGTACTTC
CSVETGGGETQYF
>many|TRBV6-1|TRBJ2-6|NA
TGTGCCAGCAGTAGAAACTCAGGGTCGGGGGCCAACGTCCTGACTTTC
CASSRNSGSGANVLTF
>few|TRBV7-6|TRBJ2-2|TRBD1
TGTGCCACCACGACGCTATTGGGCAGGGGGATCGGGGAGCTGTTTTTT
CATTTLLGRGIGELFF
>NA|TRBV2|TRBJ2-1|TRBD2
TGTGCCAGCAGTGGAGGAGCAGCGGGGGCTGAGCAGTTCTTC
CASSGGAAGAEQFF
>many|TRBV7-8|TRBJ1-6|NA
TGTGCCAGCAGCAGGTCCGATTCACCCCTCCACTTT
CASSRSDSPLHF
>NA|TRBV9|TRBJ2-5|TRBD2
TGTGCCAGCAGCGCGAGGACTAGTGAAGAGACCCAGTACTTC
CASSARTSEETQYF
>many|TRBV2|TRBJ1-4|TRBD1
TGTGCCAGCAGCCCGGACAGGGGTGAAAAACTGTTTTTT
CASSPDRGEKLFF
>few|TRBV19|TRBJ1-5|NA
TGTGCCAGTAGATGGACAGTCCGGAGCAATCAACCCCAGCATTTT
CASRWTVRSNQPQHF
>NA|TRBV9|TRBJ1-2|NA
TGTGCCAGCAGCGTAGGAGGGGCCAGACCTGCCTATGGCTACACCTTC
CASSVGGARPAYGYTF
>many|TRBV25-1|TRBJ1-3|NA
TGTGCCAGCGGACAGACTGGAAACACCATATATTTT
CASGQTGNTIYF
>NA|TRBV10-3|TRBJ1-4|NA
TGTGCCATCAGTGAGTCGGACTCCTCGGGAGAAAAACTGTTTTTT
CAISESDSSGEKLFF
>NA|TRBV7-3|TRBJ2-6|NA
TGTGCCAGCAGCCCCGAGGCGGCCAACGTCCTGACTTTC
CASSPEAANVLTF
>NA|TRBV10-3|TRBJ2-5|NA
TGTGCCAGCAGCCAGAGGAGGGGACAGACCCAGTACTTC
CASSQRRGQTQYF
>few|TRBV9|TRBJ2-7|NA
TGTGCCAGCAGCGTAGTAGGCGGGAATGCCTACGAGCAGTACTTC
CASSVVGGNAYEQYF
>many|TRBV29-1|TRBJ1-2|NA
TGCAGCGTTGCTGGTGGTCAGGCAAGCTACACCTTC
CSVAGGQASYTF
>many|TRBV2|TRBJ1-4|NA
TGTGCCAGCAGTGTGCTGGCAACTAATGAAAAACTGTTTTTT
CASSVLATNEKLFF
>few|TRBV5-1|TRBJ1-6|TRBD1
TGCGCCAGCAGCAGACAGGGAGGAGAAAATTCACCCCTCCACTTT
CASSRQGGENSPLHF
>NA|TRBV2|TRBJ2-5|TRBD1
TGTGCCAGCAGCACGGACAGGGGGACGAACACAACGGAGACCCAGTACTTC
CASSTDRGTNTTETQYF